The 16 T cell receptor beta chains reported below all come from one sample, sequenced in a study of CD8+CD57+ T cells in acquired aplastic anemia. Genomic DNA provided the template from which TCR beta VDJ and CDR3 profiles were obtained. MiXCR, applied by TCRdb to the reads, yields one record per CDR3 protein. Among about 420,000 distinct CDR3 sequences listed, about two thirds were seen once. Sequencing was carried out using sorted CD4+, CD8+, or CD8+CD57+ T cells (not recorded which) from PBMCs. These receptors all come from a human donor in good health, serving as a control.

This clonotype came up many times. J is TRBJ1-3 and V is TRBV10-3, with TRBD1 as a possible D gene (5 bases). Per the germline V gene, CDR1 is ENHRY and CDR2 is SYGVKD. Deletions cut 7 bases from V and 0 bases from J, with 10 bases between. The CDR3 is made up of 14 amino acids. The CDR3 loop reads CAITTDSSGNTIYF. CDR3 nucleotide sequence: TGTGCCATCACCACCGACAGCTCTGGAAACACCATATATTTT.

There are a few counts of this clonotype. A much larger clone differs by one base, so this may be a read error. The chain combines TRBV7-2 with TRBJ2-1; D is unclear. The CDR3 has 15 residues. The V gene's germline CDR1 is SGHTA and CDR2 FQGNSA. The CDR3 protein is CASSLAAVLYNGQFF. DNA for the CDR3: TGCGCCAGCAGCTTGGCCGCAGTTCTCTACAATGGGCAGTTCTTC.

The chain couples TRBV24-1 to TRBJ2-3; 8 bases map to TRBD1. CDR1 and CDR2 from the germline V gene are KGHDR and SFDVKD. CDR3 size: 14 residues. After removal of 5 bases from V and 7 bases from J, the junction contained 7 bases not matched to a gene. This CDR3 is CATSGTGGRHTQYF. DNA of the CDR3: TGTGCCACCAGTGGTACAGGGGGTAGGCATACGCAGTATTTT.

A remark on this clonotype: The CDR3 does not end in the conserved phenylalanine or tryptophan, so this is likely a read error. V gene TRBV7-3 combines with J gene TRBJ1-2; D is ambiguous. Germline CDR1 and CDR2: SGHTA and FQGTGA. The CDR3 has 13 residues. This CDR3 reads CASSTRGLGGYTS. CDR3 nucleotides: TGCGCCAGCAGCACCCGTGGGTTGGGTGGCTACACCTCC.

V is TRBV30 and J is TRBJ1-2; TRBD1 matches at 7 bases. Trimming took 2 bases from V and 0 from J; bases not matched to a gene: 12. The CDR3 spans 17 residues. Germline CDR1 is GTSNPN and CDR2 is SVGIG (reference sequence). CDR3 bases: TGTGCCTGGAGTTTAGGGGGCGACCTTCTTACTAACTATGGCTACACCTTC. Residues: CAWSLGGDLLTNYGYTF. Variable domain in full (rest from reference TRBV30 and TRBJ1-2): SQTIHQWPATLVQPVGSPLSLECTVEGTSNPNLYWYRQAAGRGLQLLFYSVGIGQISSEVPQNLSASRPQDRQFILSSKKLLLSDSGFYLCAWSLGGDLLTNYGYTFGSGTRLTVV.

Details on this clonotype: The final CDR3 position lacks the conserved phenylalanine or tryptophan, pointing to a likely read error. The limits of the CDR3 on the DNA are not certain, so only TCRdb's listed CDR3 is given. The CDR3 sequence is CASSLSAGAGSPL. This chain joins TRBV7-2 and TRBJ2-7; TRBD1 reflects the table's D call only, with no check against the DNA. From its first to its last residue, the CDR3 has 13 amino acids. In germline, CDR1 is SGHTA, CDR2 FQGNSA.

CDR3 loop: CASRGLFGETQYF. The CDR3 DNA sequence: TGCGCCAGCAGGGGACTCTTCGGGGAGACCCAGTACTTC. This chain connects TRBV10-2 to TRBJ2-5, with D possibly being TRBD2 (6 bases). The CDR3 length is 13 residues. Germline lookup yields CDR1 WSHSY and CDR2 SAAADI. The V end was cut by 6 bases, the J end by 5 bases, with 13 bases between.

As to this clonotype: It is likely a read error, because the conserved phenylalanine at the end of the CDR3 is missing. The limits of the CDR3 on the DNA are not certain, so only TCRdb's listed CDR3 is given. The genes are TRBV7-8 and TRBJ2-7; the table's TRBD1 call for D was not verified on the DNA. The V gene's germline CDR1 is SGHVS and CDR2 FQNEAQ. Termini included, the CDR3 measures 13 amino acids. The CDR3 reads CASSPGQGISEQY.

The sample holds many counts of this clonotype. The chain links TRBV12-3 or TRBV12-4 to TRBJ2-1, with D possibly being TRBD2 (5 bases). This CDR3 region has 15 residues. Trimming removed 5 bases from V and 4 bases from J, with 15 bases in between. The CDR3 here is CASSPRVRGYNEQFF. The CDR3 DNA reads as TGTGCCAGCAGTCCGCGGGTTCGGGGATACAATGAGCAGTTCTTC.

Notes on this clonotype: Germline is not matched at one junction end, which may reflect a read error. The V gene is TRBV2, the J gene TRBJ2-7, with 7 bases identical to TRBD1. The germline CDR1 and CDR2 sequences are SNHLY and FYNNEI. The CDR3 runs to 15 residues. The chain's CDR3 is CASSVASGQQYEEHF. The CDR3 DNA is TGTGCCAGCAGCGTAGCGTCGGGACAGCAATACGAGGAGCACTTC.

This clonotype was counted at least ten times. This chain links TRBV2 with TRBJ1-2; 8 nucleotides agree with TRBD1. The CDR3 totals 17 residues. V lost 6 bases, J lost 4 bases, and 16 bases stayed unmatched. Germline loops: CDR1 SNHLY, CDR2 FYNNEI. The CDR3, as DNA: TGTGCCAGCAGCCCTTCGCTAACAGGGGGAGAGATCTATGGCTACACCTTC. This gives the protein CASSPSLTGGEIYGYTF.

The chain couples TRBV20-1 to TRBJ2-7, with 10 positions matching TRBD2. Germline values: CDR1 DFQATT, CDR2 SNEGSKA (reference sequence). The CDR3 contains 15 residues. V trimming: 1 base; J trimming: 4 bases; junction bases outside the gene matches: 7. The CDR3 DNA follows: TGCAGTGCTAGAGTAGCGGGGGGTTCTCGATACGAGCAGTACTTC. This encodes CSARVAGGSRYEQYF.

The chain carries TRBV6-5 and TRBJ1-2, with D uncertain. The V end lost 5 bases, the J end lost 4 bases, and 11 bases lay between the germline ends. This CDR3 has 13 amino acids. CDR1 and CDR2 (germline): MNHEY, SVGAGI. The CDR3: CASSSHRGYGYTF. The CDR3 nucleotides are TGTGCCAGCAGTAGCCATCGGGGCTATGGCTACACCTTC.

This clonotype was counted many times. The chain employs TRBV20-1 and TRBJ1-2; 7 nucleotides align to TRBD1. In germline, CDR1 is DFQATT, CDR2 SNEGSKA (reference sequence). The CDR3 has 14 amino acids. Trimming cost V 2 bases and J 3 bases; bases outside gene matches: 6. In nucleotides, the CDR3 is TGCAGTGCTAGACCCACCGACAGGGACTATGGCTACACCTTC. The encoded protein is CSARPTDRDYGYTF.

The chain recombines TRBV6-5 with TRBJ2-2; no reliable D call. From germline, CDR1 is MNHEY and CDR2 SVGAGI. The V end lost 7 bases, the J end lost 1 base, and 16 bases lay between the germline ends. There are 16 residues in the CDR3. Written as DNA, the CDR3 is TGTGCCAGCACCGATCACGTTCCAGAGAACACCGGGGAGCTGTTTTTT. Residues: CASTDHVPENTGELFF.

The chain combines TRBV9 with TRBJ2-1, with unresolved D. Germline CDR1 reads SGDLS; CDR2 reads YYNGEE. This CDR3 has 14 amino acids. The V end was cut by 4 bases, the J end by 10 bases, with 18 bases between. DNA of the CDR3: TGTGCCAGCAGCCCGGCGGAAGTGGCCTACGAGCAGTTCTTC. It is translated as CASSPAEVAYEQFF.